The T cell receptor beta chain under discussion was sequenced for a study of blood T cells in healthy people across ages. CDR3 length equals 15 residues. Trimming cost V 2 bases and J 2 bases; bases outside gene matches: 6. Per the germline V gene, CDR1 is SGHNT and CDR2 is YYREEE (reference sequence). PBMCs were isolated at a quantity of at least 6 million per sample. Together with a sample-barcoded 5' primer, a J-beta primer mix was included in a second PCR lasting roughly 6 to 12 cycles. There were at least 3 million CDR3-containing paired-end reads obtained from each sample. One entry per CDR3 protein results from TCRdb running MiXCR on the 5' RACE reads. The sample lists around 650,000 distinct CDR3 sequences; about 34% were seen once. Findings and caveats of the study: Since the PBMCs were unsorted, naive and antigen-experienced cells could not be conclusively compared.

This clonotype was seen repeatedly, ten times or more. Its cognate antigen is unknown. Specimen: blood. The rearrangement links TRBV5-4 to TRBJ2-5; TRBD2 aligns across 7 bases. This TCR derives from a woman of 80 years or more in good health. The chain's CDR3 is CASSLSMRGQETQYF. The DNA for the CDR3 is TGTGCCAGCAGCTTAAGTATGCGGGGGCAAGAGACCCAGTACTTC.